The rows below give T cell receptor beta chains drawn from one sample of a study of Ad26.COV2.S vaccination and SARS-CoV-2 variants. Sequencing was performed with immunoSEQ multiplex PCR; in TCRdb, only in-frame clones are kept and a portion is missing. The sample records some 39,000 clones, 65% to 90% being singletons. Sequenced here: peripheral blood, sampled after recovery from COVID-19. Source of these receptors: a human donor who had recovered from COVID-19. CDR3s include the opening cysteine and the closing phenylalanine or tryptophan. A D gene is named only where the DNA matches it firmly. Clone size, where shown, is once, few, many, or a class for clones that have expanded.

V gene,J gene,D gene,clone size,CDR3 DNA,CDR3 protein
TRBV7-9,TRBJ2-3,TRBD2,.,TGTGCCAGCAGCTTGGGGACTAGCGGGGGTACAGATACGCAGTATTTT,CASSLGTSGGTDTQYF
TRBV9,TRBJ2-1,.,.,TGTGCCAGCAGCGTAGCTTGGGGGGCCTACAATGAGCAGTTCTTC,CASSVAWGAYNEQFF
TRBV27,TRBJ2-3,.,.,TGTGCCAGCAGCAGGCAGATTAGCACAGATACGCAGTATTTT,CASSRQISTDTQYF
TRBV7-7,TRBJ1-2,TRBD1,.,TGTGCCAGCAGCCCGGGACAGGGGTATGGCTACACCTTC,CASSPGQGYGYTF
TRBV7-8,TRBJ2-5,.,.,TGTGCCAGCAGCCAAGAGGTGGGAGAGACCCAGTACTTC,CASSQEVGETQYF
TRBV7-9,TRBJ2-5,.,.,TGTGCCAGCAGCTTACCAACAGGGATCCAAGAGACCCAGTACTTC,CASSLPTGIQETQYF
TRBV2,TRBJ2-1,TRBD2,.,TGTGCCAGCGGGGGACTAGCGGGAGGGCCAGGTGAGCAGTTCTTC,CASGGLAGGPGEQFF
TRBV30,TRBJ2-7,.,.,TGTGCCTGGAGTAGTCTGGACAGTTACGAGCAGTACTTC,CAWSSLDSYEQYF
TRBV19,TRBJ2-3,.,.,TGTGCCAGTAGTATCACGGGTGACGATACGCAGTATTTT,CASSITGDDTQYF
TRBV5-1,TRBJ2-7,TRBD2,.,TGCGCCAGCAGCTCCCGGACTAGCGGGGCCGGCGAATCCTACGAGCAGTACTTC,CASSSRTSGAGESYEQYF
TRBV2,TRBJ1-6,.,.,TGTGCCAGCAGTGATTGGGGCTCACCCCTCCACTTT,CASSDWGSPLHF
TRBV10-3,TRBJ2-3,.,.,TGTGCCGTACGATTTAGCGGTAGCACAGATACGCAGTATTTT,CAVRFSGSTDTQYF
TRBV10-3,TRBJ2-2,TRBD2,.,TGTGCCATCAGTGAGAGGGCGGGAGGGCCAACCGGGGAGCTGTTTTTT,CAISERAGGPTGELFF
TRBV5-1,TRBJ1-1,.,once,TGCGCCAGCAGCTTGGGGGGGATGAACACTGAAGCTTTCTTT,CASSLGGMNTEAFF
TRBV7-3,TRBJ1-1,.,.,TGTGCCAGCAGCCCGTCCGGGGGAGAGAACACTGAAGCTTTCTTT,CASSPSGGENTEAFF
TRBV15,TRBJ1-2,.,.,TGTGCCACCAGCAGAGGGACAGAGGCTGGCTACACCTTC,CATSRGTEAGYTF
TRBV27,TRBJ1-2,.,medium-sized,TGTGCCAGCAGTTTATCTGGCCTTCCTAACTATGGCTACACCTTC,CASSLSGLPNYGYTF
TRBV28,TRBJ1-4,.,.,TGTGCCAGCAAGACAACTAATGAAAAACTGTTTTTT,CASKTTNEKLFF
TRBV5-5,TRBJ1-3,TRBD1,.,TGTGCCAGCAGCGACTACAGGGACAGGACTGGAAACACCATATATTTT,CASSDYRDRTGNTIYF
TRBV30,TRBJ1-4,TRBD1,few,TGTGCCTGGAGTTCTCCCGACCGGACAGGGAGGGAAAAACTGTTTTTT,CAWSSPDRTGREKLFF
TRBV10-3,TRBJ2-5,.,.,TGTGCCATCAGTGCCTTTGGCCCGATCGAAGAGACCCAGTACTTC,CAISAFGPIEETQYF
TRBV19,TRBJ2-1,.,.,TGTGCCAGTAGTATAGAAGGCAGCAGCTCCTACAATGAGCAGTTCTTC,CASSIEGSSSYNEQFF
TRBV19,TRBJ1-1,.,.,TGTGCCAGTAGTATAGACCCCCGGGGGAATGAAGCTTTCTTT,CASSIDPRGNEAFF
TRBV10-3,TRBJ2-5,.,.,TGTGCCATCAGTGAGCTGTTAACGGAGACCCAGTACTTC,CAISELLTETQYF
TRBV6-5,TRBJ1-6,TRBD1,.,TGTGCCAGCAGTCCCATGACAGGGGCGAATTCACCCCTCCACTTT,CASSPMTGANSPLHF
TRBV24-1,TRBJ1-2,.,.,TGTGCCACCAGTGACCCCGTAGGGACAAGAGGCTACACCTTC,CATSDPVGTRGYTF
TRBV9,TRBJ1-2,.,.,TGTGCCAGCAGCACCGGACCTCCCCAAGGGAACTATGGCTACACCTTC,CASSTGPPQGNYGYTF
TRBV7-9,TRBJ1-4,.,.,TGTGCCAGCAGCTTAAGGATAAGGGAAAAACTGTTTTTT,CASSLRIREKLFF
TRBV3-1/TRBV3-2,TRBJ2-7,.,.,TGTGCCAGCAGCCAAGAAGGCGGGACCCGATACGCCGAGCAGTACTTC,CASSQEGGTRYAEQYF
TRBV5-1,TRBJ1-4,TRBD1,few,TGCGCCAGCAGATCTGGACAGGCTAACAATGAAAAACTGTTTTTT,CASRSGQANNEKLFF
TRBV2,TRBJ2-1,.,.,TGTGCCGGGTCCCCGATGACAGCCTACAATGAGCAGTTCTTC,CAGSPMTAYNEQFF
TRBV9,TRBJ1-1,.,.,TGTGCCAGCAGCGCAGGGGACGGGAACACTGAAGCTTTCTTT,CASSAGDGNTEAFF
TRBV5-5,TRBJ2-3,.,.,TGTGCCAGCAGCTTGGTTCGGTCTAGCACAGATACGCAGTATTTT,CASSLVRSSTDTQYF
TRBV4-2,TRBJ2-1,.,few,TGTGCCAGCAGCCAAGATCTGGCAGGGGGGACATCCTACAATGAGCAGTTCTTC,CASSQDLAGGTSYNEQFF
TRBV18,TRBJ1-1,TRBD1,few,TGTGCCAGCTCACCGCAAAAGACAGGGCTATTGACTGAAGCTTTCTTT,CASSPQKTGLLTEAFF